This paragraph reports one T cell receptor beta chain. Its antigen is not identified. 5'RACE template switching with UMIs generated TCR beta cDNA. TCRdb reprocessed the 5' RACE reads and reports one entry per CDR3 protein, with no DNA. The table counts roughly 350,000 distinct CDR3 sequences; around 5% lies in the top ten. These data originate in a study of T cells expressing NK-cell markers. As for the study in general: Serological testing identified seven of the eight sequenced donors as HCMV-seropositive and one as seronegative.

Germline CDR1 reads DFQATT; CDR2 reads SNEGSKA (reference sequence). The CDR3 has 14 residues. Study-wide results and limits: The contribution of dominant NKG2C+ clonotypes to CD8+ T cells in six or seven donors was roughly 1.0-7.5%. In a handful of donors, dominant clonotypes made up about 25-65% of CD3+CD56-NKG2C+ cells.

The sequenced sample consisted of blood T cells: a sorted CD56 or NKG2C T cell subset, CD4+ or CD8+ T cells, or bulk PBMC T cells (not recorded which). This chain joins TRBV20-1 and TRBJ2-5. This sequence originates from a man between 18 and 69 years old in good health. CDR3 region: CSARFARDLGTQYF.